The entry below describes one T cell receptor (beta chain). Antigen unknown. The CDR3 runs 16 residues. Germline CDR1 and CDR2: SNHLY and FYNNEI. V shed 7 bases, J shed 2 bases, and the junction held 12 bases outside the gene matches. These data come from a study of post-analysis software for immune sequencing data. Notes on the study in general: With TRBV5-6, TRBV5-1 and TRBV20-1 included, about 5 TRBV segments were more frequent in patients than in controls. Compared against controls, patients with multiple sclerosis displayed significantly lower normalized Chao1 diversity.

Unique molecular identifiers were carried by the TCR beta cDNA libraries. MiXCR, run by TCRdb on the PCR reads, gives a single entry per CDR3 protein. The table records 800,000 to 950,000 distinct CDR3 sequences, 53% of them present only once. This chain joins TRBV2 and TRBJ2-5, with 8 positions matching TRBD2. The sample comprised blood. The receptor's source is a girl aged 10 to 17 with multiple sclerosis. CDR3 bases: TGTGCCAGCAAAGGAGGGACTAGGGATTTTCAAGAGACCCAGTACTTC. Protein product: CASKGGTRDFQETQYF. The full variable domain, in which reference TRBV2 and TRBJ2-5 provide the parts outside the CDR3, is EPEVTQTPSHQVTQMGQEVILRCVPISNHLYFYWYRQILGQKVEFLVSFYNNEISEKSEIFDDQFSVERPDGSNFTLKIRSTKLEDSAMYFCASKGGTRDFQETQYFGPGTRLLVL.